What follows are 22 T cell receptor beta chains derived from one specimen sequenced in a study of T cells in Graves' hyperthyroidism and ophthalmopathy. Regions amplified from RNA transcripts were the TCR beta CDR3 regions. First-round RT-PCR targeting the TCR CDR3 was performed with the HTBI primer set. TCRdb fed the multiplex PCR reads into MiXCR, producing one record per CDR3 protein. The sample consists of roughly 660,000 distinct CDR3 sequences, 15% to 20% of them appearing once. The sample comprised blood. The receptors here all came from a man aged 45-65 years with Graves' hyperthyroidism.

The chain employs TRBV7-9 and TRBJ2-1; 11 bases are a match to TRBD2. The germline V gene encodes CDR1 SEHNR and CDR2 FQNEAQ (reference sequence). After removal of 3 bases from V and 9 bases from J, the junction contained 10 bases not matched to a gene. This CDR3 is 16 amino acids long. The CDR3 DNA reads as TGTGCCAGCAGCTTCTGGGGGACTAGCGGATCTACTGAGCAGTTCTTC. It codes for CASSFWGTSGSTEQFF.

This clonotype occurred many times. The genes are TRBV7-3 and TRBJ1-1; D unresolved. The CDR3 length is 13 residues. Germline lookup yields CDR1 SGHTA and CDR2 FQGTGA. V was pared by 5 bases and J by 10 bases, with 17 bases between. The CDR3 here is CASSPVGSRLAFF. DNA for the CDR3: TGTGCCAGCAGCCCTGTTGGGAGTCGGTTAGCTTTCTTT.

The genes are TRBV7-3 and TRBJ2-5; the D gene is possibly TRBD1 (6 bases). In germline, CDR1 is SGHTA, CDR2 FQGTGA. V lost 2 bases and J 5 bases, leaving 21 bases between the germline ends. This CDR3 has 17 amino acids. The CDR3 nucleotides are TGTGCCAGCAGCTTACAGCCGCGTACAGGGATTGCGGAGACCCAGTACTTC. It encodes CASSLQPRTGIAETQYF.

This clonotype appeared many times. The chain carries TRBV5-1 and TRBJ2-1, with D possibly being TRBD2 (6 bases). This CDR3 spans 15 amino acids. CDR1 is SGHRS and CDR2 is YFSETQ in the germline V gene. Trimming stripped 0 bases from V and 6 bases from J, with 13 bases between. CDR3 sequence: CASSLDWREGNEQFF. The DNA of the CDR3 is TGCGCCAGCAGCTTGGATTGGAGGGAAGGCAATGAGCAGTTCTTC.

This clonotype occurred a few times. The chain combines TRBV7-2 with TRBJ2-7, with 7 bases identical to TRBD1. Losses at the gene ends were 5 bases for V and 0 bases for J; bases not matched to a gene: 7. Germline lookup yields CDR1 SGHTA and CDR2 FQGNSA. The CDR3 runs to 15 residues. CDR3 sequence reads: CASSALDRSSYEQYF. The CDR3 nucleotides read TGTGCCAGCAGCGCACTGGACAGGAGCTCCTACGAGCAGTACTTC.

This clonotype was counted many times. This chain links TRBV10-3 with TRBJ2-5; 11 bases line up with TRBD1. CDR1 ENHRY and CDR2 SYGVKD come from the germline V gene. The length of the CDR3 is 16 residues. The junction had 10 bases not matched to a gene; V was cut back by 5 bases and J by 5 bases. CDR3 coding DNA: TGTGCCATCAGTACGGGACAGGGGGTCAATTCGGAGACCCAGTACTTC. Residues: CAISTGQGVNSETQYF.

This clonotype was seen ten or more times. CDR3 sequence: CASPQRRGSNQPQHF. The CDR3 region has the DNA TGTGCCAGCCCGCAAAGGCGGGGGAGCAATCAGCCCCAGCATTTT. This sequence joins TRBV7-9 and TRBJ1-5, with D perhaps TRBD1 (5 bases). Germline loops: CDR1 SEHNR, CDR2 FQNEAQ (reference sequence). This CDR3 is built from 15 residues. The V end was cut by 8 bases, the J end by 1 base, with 15 bases between. Drawing the rest from reference TRBV7-9 and TRBJ1-5, the complete variable domain is DTGVSQNPRHKITKRGQNVTFRCDPISEHNRLYWYRQTLGQGPEFLTYFQNEAQLEKSRLLSDRFSAERPKGSFSTLEIQRTEQGDSAMYLCASPQRRGSNQPQHFGDGTRLSIL.

This clonotype was observed a few times. The V call is TRBV7-2, the J call TRBJ1-2; D is ambiguous. Germline CDR1 reads SGHTA; CDR2 reads FQGNSA. V lost 3 bases and J 2 bases, leaving 7 bases between the germline ends. There are 13 residues in the CDR3. The DNA of the CDR3 is TGTGCCAGCAGCTTCAGACCAAACTATGGCTACACCTTC. Its translation is CASSFRPNYGYTF.

Ten or more counts support this clonotype. The V gene is TRBV30, the J gene TRBJ2-1; D unresolved. Germline V lookup: CDR1 GTSNPN, CDR2 SVGIG (reference sequence). The CDR3 totals 11 residues. Trimming left V 5 bases short and J 6 bases short, with 8 bases between. The CDR3 loop reads CAWGESNEQFF. CDR3 DNA: TGTGCCTGGGGAGAGAGCAATGAGCAGTTCTTC.

This clonotype was detected ten times or more. One end of the junction varies from germline; a read error may be responsible. The V call is TRBV27, the J call TRBJ2-7; 8 bases are shared with TRBD1. Per the germline V gene, CDR1 is MNHEY and CDR2 is SMNVEV (reference sequence). This CDR3 is built from 15 residues. The CDR3 sequence is CASSLSGGSSYEQYF. The DNA for the CDR3 is TGTGCCAGCAGCTTATCAGGGGGCAGCTCCTACGAGCAGTACTTC.

V gene TRBV11-2 combines with J gene TRBJ1-3; no firm D call. Germline CDR1 and CDR2: SGHAT and FQNNGV. The CDR3 has 15 amino acids. V shed 4 bases and J shed 0 bases, with 10 bases lying between them. The CDR3 DNA reads TGTGCCAGCAGCTACGACTCTTACTCTGGAAACACCATATATTTT. This encodes CASSYDSYSGNTIYF.

This clonotype was detected many times. The chain combines TRBV7-2 with TRBJ2-7; D gene ambiguous. Trimming removed 0 bases at V and 8 bases at J, with 8 bases between. CDR1 is SGHTA and CDR2 is FQGNSA in the germline V gene. The CDR3 contains 12 residues. CDR3 amino acids: CASSLANLQQYF. The CDR3 region has the DNA TGTGCCAGCAGCTTAGCGAACCTCCAGCAGTACTTC.

This sequence joins TRBV2 and TRBJ2-7; 9 bases agree with TRBD1. The germline V gene encodes CDR1 SNHLY and CDR2 FYNNEI. The CDR3 runs to 14 residues. Trimming removed 5 bases from V and 2 bases from J; junction bases left unmatched: 4. CDR3 DNA: TGTGCCAGCAGTCGGGACAGGGTTCCCTACGAGCAGTACTTC. It translates to CASSRDRVPYEQYF.

The V call is TRBV13, the J call TRBJ1-4; D is uncertain. V lost 1 base and J 5 bases, leaving 8 bases between the germline ends. This CDR3 region has 14 residues. CDR1 and CDR2 (germline): PRHDT, FYEKMQ (reference sequence). CDR3 nucleotide sequence: TGTGCCAGCAGCTTAGCGGCAGGAAATGAAAAACTGTTTTTT. Residues: CASSLAAGNEKLFF.

This clonotype occurred a few times. The rearrangement links TRBV11-2 to TRBJ2-4; 11 bases are shared with TRBD2. J lost 7 bases, V lost 4 bases, and 3 bases had no gene match. This CDR3 spans 14 amino acids. Germline V CDR1 and CDR2: SGHAT, FQNNGV. CDR3 bases: TGTGCCAGCAGCTCACTAGCGGGAGTGAACATTCAGTACTTC. Translated: CASSSLAGVNIQYF.

The chain joins TRBV7-9 to TRBJ2-1, with 8 positions matching TRBD2. The CDR3 has 16 residues. Trimming cost V 6 bases and J 4 bases; bases outside gene matches: 11. From germline, CDR1 is SEHNR and CDR2 FQNEAQ (reference sequence). This CDR3 reads CASSQSGRNGYNEQFF. Written as DNA, the CDR3 is TGTGCCAGCAGTCAGAGCGGGAGAAATGGTTACAATGAGCAGTTCTTC.

This clonotype appeared many times. The genes are TRBV2 and TRBJ2-7, with 9 bases matching TRBD2. J lost 3 bases, V lost 6 bases, and 9 bases had no gene match. CDR1 is SNHLY and CDR2 is FYNNEI in the germline V gene. The CDR3 contains 15 residues. DNA of the CDR3: TGTGCCAGCAGAGAACTGGCGGGAGGGTTCTACGAGCAGTACTTC. Its protein product is CASRELAGGFYEQYF.

This clonotype was observed many times. The chain links TRBV2 to TRBJ2-7; 12 nucleotides align to TRBD2. V shed 3 bases, J shed 4 bases, and the junction held 7 bases outside the gene matches. There are 16 residues in the CDR3. The germline V gene has CDR1 SNHLY and CDR2 FYNNEI. CDR3 region: CASSEGWLAGGYEQYF. CDR3 DNA sequence: TGTGCCAGCAGTGAGGGATGGCTAGCGGGAGGGTACGAGCAGTACTTC.

This chain links TRBV20-1 with TRBJ2-3; TRBD2 matches 7 bases. Germline assignment: CDR1 DFQATT and CDR2 SNEGSKA (reference sequence). The V and J ends lost 6 bases and 1 base, in that order; junction bases with no gene match: 10. This CDR3 comprises 15 residues. CDR3 nucleotides: TGCAGTGCGGGAGGGCGGGAGAAGGGCACAGATACGCAGTATTTT. Its protein is CSAGGREKGTDTQYF.

The table lists this clonotype with many counts. This rearrangement joins TRBV2 to TRBJ1-4; 7 nucleotides align to TRBD1. The CDR3 sequence is 18 residues long. CDR1 is SNHLY, CDR2 FYNNEI, per germline. V lost 7 bases, J lost 0 bases, and 14 bases stayed unmatched. The CDR3 DNA reads as TGTGCCAGCAATCTTAGAGGGGGACAGCAAACAACTAATGAAAAACTGTTTTTT. It encodes CASNLRGGQQTTNEKLFF.

The sample holds a few counts of this clonotype. The chain recombines TRBV28 with TRBJ1-5, with D possibly being TRBD1 (5 bases). V gave up 6 bases and J gave up 0 bases, with 12 bases separating them. CDR3 size: 15 residues. Germline V gene sequence: CDR1 MDHEN, CDR2 SYDVKM. CDR3 DNA sequence: TGTGCCAGCAGGGTGGGGGTAAATAGCAATCAGCCCCAGCATTTT. Translating gives CASRVGVNSNQPQHF.

The chain links TRBV6-1 to TRBJ1-2; unclear D gene. The germline CDR1 and CDR2 sequences are MNHNS and SASEGT. Trimming removed 6 bases from V and 7 bases from J, with 12 bases in between. This CDR3 is 12 amino acids long. The CDR3 DNA reads TGTGCCAGCAGACCCGGGAACGGTGGCTACACCTTC. Translation: CASRPGNGGYTF.